Sequencing of this T cell receptor beta chain was carried out in a study of cytomegalovirus exposure and HLA in healthy donors. Across the whole study: Out of 150 million to 200 million T cells, an earlier analysis found some 120 million unique TCR beta sequences in total. Membership in the Caucasian-associated ancestry cluster was found for about 80% of 300 to 500 genotyped donors.

The CDR3 runs 14 residues. The germline CDR1 and CDR2 sequences are SGDLS and YYNGEE. The V gene lost 0 bases and the J gene lost 1 base, with 7 bases spanning the gap. On this clone itself: What it binds is unknown.

PCR primers comprised 60 Vbeta and 13 Jbeta primers. The method was immunoSEQ multiplex PCR; TCRdb's version includes in-frame clones alone and lacks a portion of them. The sample carries about 160,000 clones, 70% to 90% recorded once. Findings and caveats of the study: Later analysis identified 15,000 to 20,000 TCR beta sequences associated with HLA alleles, using a false discovery rate threshold of 0.05. HLA restriction was apparent for most CMV-associated TCR beta chains in a later analysis.

The chain employs TRBV9 and TRBJ1-1; D is uncertain. Sample: PBMCs. The TCR originated in a woman in her late teens or twenties in good health and CMV-seronegative. This CDR3 reads CASSVDAGNTEAFF. CDR3 DNA sequence: TGTGCCAGCAGCGTAGACGCGGGGAACACTGAAGCTTTCTTT.